The 20 T cell receptor beta chains presented below share a single source sample, sequenced in a study of CD8+CD57+ T cells in acquired aplastic anemia. Genomic DNA templated the TCR beta VDJ and CDR3 profiling. TCRdb reprocessed the reads via MiXCR and lists one record per CDR3 protein. The sample holds 260,000 or so distinct CDR3 sequences, approximately 82% seen once. The authors sequenced patients whose flow cytometry had shown CD8+CD57+ cell expansion. Source material: sorted CD4+, CD8+, or CD8+CD57+ T cells (not recorded which) from PBMCs. The source of these receptors is a human donor with aplastic anemia.

As regards this clonotype: Because it lacks the conserved phenylalanine or tryptophan at the end, this CDR3 is likely a read error. The limits of the CDR3 on the DNA are not certain, so only TCRdb's listed CDR3 is given. V gene TRBV9 combines with J gene TRBJ2-3. The CDR3 has 12 residues if both end residues are counted. Germline lookup yields CDR1 SGDLS and CDR2 YYNGEE. CDR3 protein: CASTGDIPTKNS.

The genes are TRBV7-8 and TRBJ2-1; D is undetermined. CDR3 length: 16 amino acids. Germline V gene sequence: CDR1 SGHVS, CDR2 FQNEAQ. V was pared by 1 base and J by 10 bases, with 20 bases between. This chain's CDR3 is CASSLERSRGRQEQFF. For the CDR3, the DNA is TGTGCCAGCAGCTTAGAGAGAAGCCGCGGTAGGCAGGAGCAGTTCTTC.

Turning to this clonotype: At one boundary the junction diverges from the germline segment, which might be a read error. This chain joins TRBV7-8 and TRBJ2-3, with D perhaps given as TRBD1 or TRBD2 (6 bases each). The CDR3 is 13 residues long. Germline CDR1 is SGHVS and CDR2 is FQNEAQ. Written as DNA, the CDR3 is TGTGCCAGCAGGGTCGGGGGCAAAGATACGCAGTATTTC. Amino acid sequence: CASRVGGKDTQYF.

The chain is built from TRBV5-1 and TRBJ2-2; tentative D call: TRBD2 (6 bases). Germline values: CDR1 SGHRS, CDR2 YFSETQ. CDR3 length: 18 residues. V lost 4 bases, J lost 7 bases, and 26 bases lay in between. The DNA of the CDR3 is TGCGCCAGCAGCCAACCTTTTCCCCCTAGCGTAGGGAACGGGGAGCTGTTTTTT. Translating it yields CASSQPFPPSVGNGELFF.

V is TRBV7-8 and J is TRBJ2-7; TRBD2 might be the D (6 bases). Germline CDR1 reads SGHVS; CDR2 reads FQNEAQ. Trimming took 0 bases from V and 13 from J, leaving 22 bases between them. The CDR3 contains 15 residues. The CDR3 nucleotides are TGTGCCAGCAGCTTAGCGGGAGGTCCCGATAAGAACCATTACTTC. Translation gives CASSLAGGPDKNHYF.

With regard to this clonotype: The conserved closing phenylalanine or tryptophan is absent in this CDR3, likely reflecting a read error. No DNA is shown, since the ends of the CDR3 on it are uncertain; the CDR3 is the one TCRdb lists. The rearrangement uses TRBV2 and TRBJ2-3; the table gives TRBD1 as D, unverified against the DNA. The germline CDR1 and CDR2 sequences are SNHLY and FYNNEI. The CDR3 length equals 13 residues, ends included. The CDR3 loop reads CASRDGAGDTQYL.

This clonotype is a singleton in its sample. One end of the junction varies from germline; a read error may be responsible. The rearrangement uses TRBV7-9 and TRBJ2-3; weak D call: TRBD2 (5 bases). The CDR3 is made up of 14 amino acids. Germline CDR1 SEHNR, CDR2 FQNEAQ (reference sequence). The CDR3 loop is CASSLVSAGHSNTF. In nucleotides, the CDR3 is TGTGCCAGCAGCTTAGTCAGCGCGGGCCACTCGAACACTTTT.

As for this clonotype: Relative to the germline gene, one junction end is altered; a read error may explain this. This chain connects TRBV7-6 to TRBJ1-2; maybe TRBD1 (5 bases). The CDR3 runs to 15 residues. Germline loops: CDR1 SGHVS, CDR2 FNYEAQ. CDR3 amino acids: CASSLAHGAKETQSF. As DNA, the CDR3 is TGTGCCAGCAGCTTAGCCCACGGGGCCAAAGAGACCCAGTCCTTC.

The rearrangement links TRBV7-8 to TRBJ1-6; possibly TRBD1 for D (5 bases). The CDR3 has 16 residues. Germline V lookup: CDR1 SGHVS, CDR2 FQNEAQ. Trimming cost V 4 bases and J 13 bases, with 23 bases left between them. Here the CDR3 DNA reads TGTGCCAGCAGCTCCGACAGCGCCTCCGATAAGCAGCCCCTCCACTTT. The encoded protein is CASSSDSASDKQPLHF.

The chain is built from TRBV9 and TRBJ2-1; TRBD2 might be the D (5 bases). Trimming shortened V by 3 bases and J by 13 bases, and 23 bases separated the two germline ends. The CDR3 extends over 15 amino acids. Germline V gene sequence: CDR1 SGDLS, CDR2 YYNGEE. CDR3 in DNA: TGTGCCAGCAGCGCCGCCAGCGGCTCCTACAATTCACAGTTCTTC. This gives the protein CASSAASGSYNSQFF.

The chain links TRBV7-3 to TRBJ2-7, with TRBD2 as a possible D gene (6 bases). The length of the CDR3 is 15 residues. The V gene's germline CDR1 is SGHTA and CDR2 FQGTGA. The V end was cut by 2 bases, the J end by 13 bases, with 24 bases between. CDR3 region: CASSLSGGGQDEAYV. The CDR3 DNA follows: TGTGCCAGCAGCTTATCAGGCGGAGGGCAAGATGAAGCTTACGTC.

The chain employs TRBV12-3 or TRBV12-4 and TRBJ2-7; TRBD1 aligns across 7 bases. This CDR3 is built from 16 residues. Trimming at V came to 6 bases and at J to 4 bases, leaving 15 bases not matched to a gene. The CDR3 bases are TGTGCCAGCAGGTCAGACAGGGCACATCAAGGTTACGAGCAGTACTTC. Protein product: CASRSDRAHQGYEQYF.

In the case of this clonotype: The conserved phenylalanine or tryptophan normally closing the CDR3 is absent here, so this likely arose from a read error. The limits of the CDR3 on the DNA are not certain, so only TCRdb's listed CDR3 is given. The V call is TRBV9, the J call TRBJ2-3; whether TRBD1, the table's D call, matches the DNA was not checked. The germline gives CDR1 SGDLS, CDR2 YYNGEE. The CDR3 length is 13 residues, termini included. CDR3 in amino acids: CASSVGGGRGTDI.

The CDR3 spells CASSTRGVGNVLTF. CDR3 DNA sequence: TGTGCCAGCTCAACTCGGGGGGTAGGCAACGTCCTGACTTTC. The rearrangement joins TRBV2 to TRBJ2-6, with 7 positions matching TRBD2. Germline CDR1 and CDR2: SNHLY and FYNNEI. The CDR3 is 14 residues long. Unmatched junction bases numbered 10, after V lost 8 bases and J lost 9 bases.

The CDR3 protein is CAISEALGLASNEQFF. CDR3 coding DNA: TGTGCCATCAGTGAGGCGCTCGGACTAGCGAGTAATGAGCAGTTCTTC. The V gene is TRBV10-3, the J gene TRBJ2-1; 9 bases are a match to TRBD2. With V trimmed by 2 bases and J by 7 bases, 9 bases remained unmatched. The CDR3 runs to 16 residues. Germline V CDR1 and CDR2: ENHRY, SYGVKD.

With regard to this clonotype: At one of its ends the junction is not consistent with the germline gene, which may arise from a read error. The chain joins TRBV7-9 to TRBJ2-3, with TRBD2 matching 9 bases. This CDR3 has 14 residues. Germline loops: CDR1 SEHNR, CDR2 FQNEAQ (reference sequence). In nucleotides, the CDR3 is TGTGCCAGCAGCCTTCAGGGAAGCGGGGGGAGCGAGGAGTTT. Protein sequence: CASSLQGSGGSEEF. Full variable domain (rest looked up from reference TRBV7-9 and TRBJ2-3): DTGVSQNPRHKITKRGQNVTFRCDPISEHNRLYWYRQTLGQGPEFLTYFQNEAQLEKSRLLSDRFSAERPKGSFSTLEIQRTEQGDSAMYLCASSLQGSGGSEEFGPGTRLTVL.

The chain recombines TRBV7-9 with TRBJ1-2, with TRBD1 matching over 8 bases. The germline V gene encodes CDR1 SEHNR and CDR2 FQNEAQ (reference sequence). Losses at the gene ends were 3 bases for V and 5 bases for J; bases not matched to a gene: 8. The CDR3 spans 15 residues. This CDR3 is CASSLTGDAGYGYTF. The CDR3 nucleotides read TGTGCCAGCAGCTTGACAGGGGACGCCGGGTATGGCTACACCTTC.

Concerning this clonotype itself: Because the CDR3's place on the DNA is in doubt, the DNA is left out and the CDR3 is given as listed by TCRdb. The gene calls are TRBV9 and TRBJ2-3. Germline V CDR1 and CDR2: SGDLS, YYNGEE. The CDR3 is made up of 14 amino acids, end residues included. CDR3 sequence reads: CASSVQSDTQYFDF.

The chain combines TRBV30 with TRBJ2-7, with TRBD1 identical over 9 bases. V lost 5 bases, J lost 4 bases, and 9 bases stayed unmatched. The CDR3 consists of 14 residues. The V gene's germline CDR1 is GTSNPN and CDR2 SVGIG (reference sequence). The CDR3 here is CAWAPGQGMYEQYF. CDR3 coding DNA: TGTGCCTGGGCTCCGGGACAGGGTATGTACGAGCAGTACTTC.

The V call is TRBV7-2, the J call TRBJ1-2; maybe TRBD1 (6 bases). CDR3 size: 16 residues. V lost 3 bases to trimming and J lost 11 bases, with 25 bases between them. Germline lookup yields CDR1 SGHTA and CDR2 FQGNSA. The CDR3 spells CASSLAGGGRYAVYTF. In DNA form, the CDR3 reads TGTGCCAGCAGCTTGGCGGGGGGCGGCCGATACGCAGTATACACCTTC.